This T cell receptor beta chain was obtained from a study of vaccination and CD4 T cells after COVID-19 (dated by TCRdb to between 2021 and 2024). In terms of the full investigation: SARS-CoV-2 positivity had been established in the convalescent patients by nasal swab PCR, and mild disease was recorded in under ten of these patients and severe disease in one. Six males and four females were included in the convalescent cohort, with two Hispanic individuals, seven Caucasians, two Asians and one multiracial person represented. Participants received two doses of either the Pfizer-BioNTech BNT162b2 vaccine (n=8) or the Moderna mRNA-1273 vaccine (n=2). Post-COVID blood samples were collected from convalescent patients a median of roughly 100 days after diagnosis, with a range of about 35 to 180 days. The time from the second vaccine dose to post-vaccine blood sampling had a median of roughly 70 days and ranged from roughly 13 to 241 days. A few convalescent patients were sampled both early after vaccination (day 14) and late after vaccination (days 161 to 241). Culture stimuli were overlapping spike peptide pools from SARS-CoV-2 and from the common cold coronaviruses HCoV-NL63, HCoV-OC43 and HCoV-229E. Control cultures received a CEFX viral epitope pool as the positive control, an HIV-1 Nef peptide pool as the negative control, or no peptide. In fewer than 12 COVID-19 convalescent patients and a few infection-naive healthy vaccine recipients, researchers compared the spike-specific CD4+ TCR repertoire from before mRNA vaccination with the repertoire from after. Overall results and qualifications from the work: Among the post-vaccine SARS-CoV-2-reactive clones in convalescent patients, a median approximately 86% showed up only after vaccination, which suggests vaccine-specific priming. Of the vaccine-specific clones found in convalescent patients, nearly all (304 of 307) were mono-reactive for SARS-CoV-2 spike instead of being cross-reactive with common cold coronaviruses. The median number of SARS-CoV-2-reactive clonotypes rose from 20 to 25 after infection to a few dozen after vaccination, but the change was not significant. Relatively few convalescent patients were included in the study, and early timepoints after natural infection were not analyzed.

With regard to this clonotype: The antigen it binds to is not known. No much larger clone is present one base from it, and per-base qualities are unavailable.

V lost 0 bases and J lost 0 bases, and the count of bases not matched to a germline gene is 6. CDR1 DFQATT and CDR2 SNEGSKA are derived from the germline V gene (reference sequence). The CDR3 has 16 amino acids, counting the end cysteine and phenylalanine. Only the CDR3 region is kept as DNA, spanning 48 bases read in frame from base 1. The intended sense of this specimen's time point label: late sampling 161 to 241 days after vaccination in three convalescent patients. Sample treatment or condition, as interpreted from the label and publication: roughly ten-day PBMC culture with coronavirus spike peptide pools or control peptides (ViraFEST assay). To expand antigen-specific T cells with peptide pools and then pick out the expanded clonotypes through TCR sequencing, the study relied on the ViraFEST assay. Positive SARS-CoV-2 PCR tests in the convalescent patients dated from March to December 2020, before Alpha, Beta and Delta variants emerged in the United States. Each well held roughly 2.2 million PBMCs cultured in IMDM containing roughly 5% human AB serum and approximately 9.4 IU/ml IL-2, with 8.5 to 10 ug/ml peptide pools added. Half of the culture medium was replaced with fresh IL-2-containing medium on days 3 and 7. CD4+ T cells were isolated after less than twelve days of culture through negative selection using the EasySep CD4+ T cell isolation kit. Ficoll-Paque Plus gradient centrifugation was used to isolate PBMCs from whole blood, and the isolated PBMCs were then either used fresh or cryopreserved at -140C. Each culture condition was generally run in triplicate wells.

Library method: PCR. TCR sequencing of DNA from cultured CD4+ T cells used the Oncomine TCR Beta short-read assay at the Johns Hopkins FTIC core. The QIAamp micro DNA kit was used to extract genomic DNA from the cultured CD4+ T cells. The Oncomine TCR Beta libraries from cultured CD4+ T cells were pooled using unique dual indexes and then sequenced on an Illumina iSeq 100. The authors processed their data as follows. Non-productive sequences were removed, and CDR3s not starting with C, not ending with F or W, or shorter than 7 amino acids were discarded. The MANAFEST web application identified antigen-specific clonotypes by comparing peptide-stimulated wells against reference wells and other culture wells. An FDR below 0.05, an odds ratio above 5, and a productive frequency above 0.1% in at least two of three replicate wells were required for clones to be considered positive. Clonotypes that were significantly expanded in both SARS-CoV-2 spike wells and at least one common cold coronavirus spike condition were defined as cross-reactive. Similarity between CDR3 sequences was evaluated in R version 3.6.1 using Levenshtein distances (stringdist) and unrooted phylogenetic trees (ape). The raw public reads went through TCRdb reprocessing: fastp at Q25, MiXCR clone calling, in-frame beta chains kept. Here each entry gathers all rows of one CDR3 protein and keeps the most common genes and DNA. The V and J calls, along with clone size, are taken from TCRdb and not from the paper's own processing. The sample profile shows 20,000 or so distinct CDR3 sequences; 40% to 50% of them were found once. Together, the top ten hold around 4.1% of the sample.

The chain employs TRBV20-1 and TRBJ2-3; TRBD2 fits 7 bases in the junction. The clonotype comes from a human donor who had recovered from COVID-19. The specimen was CD4+ T cells from blood, cultured in vitro, collected about 7 months after SARS-CoV-2 vaccination. For the CDR3, the sequence is CSAREASGRSTDTQYF. In nucleotides, the sequence is TGCAGTGCTAGAGAGGCTAGCGGAAGGAGCACAGATACGCAGTATTTT.